The 14 T cell receptor beta chains reported below all come from one sample, sequenced in a study of T-cell memory formation after mild COVID-19. TCRdb used MiXCR to reprocess the 5' RACE reads, holding one entry per CDR3 protein. Of 170,000 or so distinct CDR3 sequences detected, roughly 31% appear once; the ten largest clones hold around 12%. The material sequenced was PBMCs or a T cell subset sorted from them (not recorded which). Every receptor here comes from an adult woman who had mild COVID-19 (a few samples of this study predate the infection). Cell type and time point are not known.

The chain couples TRBV18 to TRBJ2-7; the D gene is possibly TRBD1 (6 bases). This CDR3 spans 14 amino acids. Germline CDR1 and CDR2: KGHSH and LQKENI. V was clipped by 3 bases and J by 0 bases, with 9 bases between them. The CDR3 loop is CASSPDRSSYEQYF. DNA for the CDR3: TGTGCCAGCTCACCCGACAGGTCCTCCTACGAGCAGTACTTC.

The rearrangement links TRBV5-1 to TRBJ2-1; a weak D match, TRBD1 (6 bases). The length of the CDR3 is 16 residues. V was trimmed by 4 bases and J by 1 base, leaving 15 bases between them. Germline CDR1 is SGHRS and CDR2 is YFSETQ. The CDR3 loop is CASSASQGRSYNEQFF. CDR3 bases: TGCGCCAGCAGCGCATCACAGGGACGGTCCTACAATGAGCAGTTCTTC.

This chain joins TRBV15 and TRBJ2-1; 9 positions match TRBD2. The DNA matches TRBJ2-7 better at its end, which makes the J call doubtful. The germline V gene encodes CDR1 LNHNV and CDR2 YYDKDF (reference sequence). CDR3 length: 15 amino acids. The CDR3 reads CATSRASGGMNEQYF. The CDR3 nucleotides read TGTGCCACCAGCAGAGCCAGCGGGGGGATGAATGAGCAGTACTTC.

This clonotype was recorded a few times. The chain has TRBV5-6 and TRBJ2-1; a weak D match, TRBD1 (7 bases). With 3 bases removed from V and 6 bases from J, the gap between germline ends came to 16 bases. The CDR3 is made up of 15 amino acids. Per germline, CDR1 SGHDT and CDR2 YYEEEE. CDR3 coding DNA: TGTGCCAGCAGCTCACGACAGGGACTTCCCAATGAGCAGTTCTTC. Encoded protein: CASSSRQGLPNEQFF.

This chain connects TRBV7-2 to TRBJ1-5, with D uncertain. The CDR3 contains 13 residues. Germline V gene sequence: CDR1 SGHTA, CDR2 FQGNSA. Trimming stripped 2 bases from V and 7 bases from J, with 9 bases between. The DNA of the CDR3 is TGTGCCAGCAGCTTAAGCATGGAGCAGCCCCAGCATTTT. The encoded protein is CASSLSMEQPQHF.

The V and J genes are TRBV3-1 and TRBJ1-6; no clear D. CDR3 length equals 15 residues. Germline V gene lookup returns CDR1 LGHDT and CDR2 YNNKEL (reference sequence). V was clipped by 2 bases and J by 5 bases, with 10 bases between them. DNA for the CDR3: TGTGCCAGCAGCCAAAGGGCTAGCAATAATTCACCCCTCCACTTT. Protein: CASSQRASNNSPLHF.

V usage is TRBV12-3 or TRBV12-4 and J usage is TRBJ2-7; D remains ambiguous. The length of the CDR3 is 14 residues. V gave up 7 bases and J gave up 3 bases, with 16 bases separating them. The CDR3 is CASTPQLGSYEQYF. As DNA, the CDR3 is TGTGCCAGCACCCCCCAGTTAGGCAGCTACGAGCAGTACTTC.

The chain joins TRBV19 to TRBJ1-6; D ambiguous. Trimming cost V 5 bases and J 0 bases, with 11 bases left between them. Germline values: CDR1 LNHDA, CDR2 SQIVND (reference sequence). CDR3 length: 16 amino acids. The CDR3 loop reads CASSPRQASYNSPLHF. The DNA for the CDR3 is TGTGCCAGTAGTCCGCGTCAGGCCTCCTATAATTCACCCCTCCACTTT.

With respect to this clonotype: The junction and the germline gene differ at one end; a read error may be behind it. This chain uses TRBV7-2 with TRBJ2-3; D is possibly TRBD2 (7 bases). The CDR3 is 17 amino acids. The V gene's germline CDR1 is SGHTA and CDR2 FQGNSA. CDR3 nucleotides: TGTGCCAGCAGCTTAGTTGGGGGGGGCACTCGCACGGATACGCAGTATTTT. It is translated as CASSLVGGGTRTDTQYF.

This clonotype has more than one count but fewer than ten. The chain is built from TRBV29-1 and TRBJ2-4; 7 bases align to TRBD1. Trimming at V came to 2 bases and at J to 0 bases, leaving 4 bases not matched to a gene. Germline assignment: CDR1 SQVTM and CDR2 ANQGSEA. The CDR3 runs to 15 residues. The CDR3 loop reads CSVESRGRAKNIQYF. The CDR3 coding sequence is TGCAGCGTTGAATCGAGGGGGCGAGCCAAAAACATTCAGTACTTC.

The V call is TRBV3-1, the J call TRBJ2-2; D is tentatively TRBD1 or TRBD2 (5 bases each). The germline V gene encodes CDR1 LGHDT and CDR2 YNNKEL (reference sequence). CDR3 size: 15 residues. V was shortened by 3 bases and J by 6 bases, with 14 bases between the two germline ends. The CDR3 loop reads CASSQITTGPGELFF. CDR3 in DNA: TGTGCCAGCAGCCAGATTACAACGGGGCCCGGGGAGCTGTTTTTT.

This clonotype was detected a few times. J is TRBJ2-1 and V is TRBV5-1; 9 bases align to TRBD2. The ends lost 2 bases at V and 2 bases at J; junction bases unmatched: 5. In germline, CDR1 is SGHRS, CDR2 YFSETQ. This CDR3 comprises 16 residues. The CDR3 region is CASSFTGTSPYNEQFF. For the CDR3, the DNA is TGCGCCAGCAGCTTTACCGGGACTAGCCCCTACAATGAGCAGTTCTTC.

The genes are TRBV5-1 and TRBJ2-7; no definite D call. The germline V and J ends were trimmed by 0 bases and 0 bases, with 7 bases remaining between them. CDR1 and CDR2 (germline): SGHRS, YFSETQ. CDR3 length: 14 residues. CDR3 DNA sequence: TGCGCCAGCAGCTTGGGAGACCGCTCCTACGAGCAGTACTTC. It yields the protein CASSLGDRSYEQYF.

V gene TRBV5-1 combines with J gene TRBJ2-2; possible D gene TRBD2, 5 bases. This CDR3 is built from 14 residues. Per germline, CDR1 SGHRS and CDR2 YFSETQ. V lost 6 bases and J lost 0, with 9 bases in between. CDR3 bases: TGCGCCAGCAAAGGGAGTACGAACACCGGGGAGCTGTTTTTT. Its translation is CASKGSTNTGELFF. The full variable domain, with the rest looked up from reference TRBV5-1 and TRBJ2-2, is KAGVTQTPRYLIKTRGQQVTLSCSPISGHRSVSWYQQTPGQGLQFLFEYFSETQRNKGNFPGRFSGRQFSNSRSEMNVSTLELGDSALYLCASKGSTNTGELFFGEGSRLTVL.